The T cell receptor beta chain under discussion was sequenced for a study of identifying expanded T cells in peripheral blood (dated by TCRdb to about 2019). For the study in its entirety: Technical replicates were generated by sequencing separate aliquots of the same genomic DNA pool, and four replicates were compared pairwise. The research as a whole found: The binomial model flagged around 1.2 differentially abundant clones between technical replicates, compared with about 15 over approximately two weeks and about 20 over roughly 4 weeks. In all healthy donors, the variance in clone template counts between samples taken 2 to 3 weeks apart rose significantly as total template count increased. The authors expected biological variance in healthy repertoires might increase further over much longer intervals such as months to years. The beta-binomial model significantly reduced the number of clones called differentially abundant and the false-positive rate across all healthy-donor time intervals.

Trimming leaves V shorter by 0 bases and J shorter by 4 bases, with the junction holding 7 bases beyond the gene matches. The CDR3 numbers 16 residues from cysteine through phenylalanine. Only the CDR3 DNA stays, 48 bases, in frame from base 1. CDR1 and CDR2 are drawn from the germline V gene: SGHTA, FQGNSA. No immune events such as infections were documented for the healthy donors during the collection period. Healthy-donor blood repertoires served as a training cohort to calibrate time-dependent variance in a beta-binomial model of T-cell clone differential abundance. The training cohort included around 10 healthy donors, of whom 3 were female and 7 were male. On average the donors were 43 years old, and their ages spanned roughly 29 to 70 years. Whole blood was collected from each healthy donor at three time points spaced approximately 2 weeks apart and obtained from a commercial supplier. For immunosequencing, genomic DNA was extracted from unsorted whole blood.

TCRbeta CDR3 regions were profiled with the immunoSEQ Assay using bias-controlled multiplex PCR amplification of genomic DNA. From the authors' description of their analysis: To quantify the absolute abundance of each unique TCRbeta CDR3 region, the sequences were collapsed and filtered. Differential abundance was tested with a binomial (Fisher-equivalent) model and with a beta-binomial model adding time-dependent variance fitted from healthy donors. Clones with fewer than 5 combined templates were removed, and a clone was called differentially abundant if the clone's Benjamini-Hochberg FDR was below 0.01. Using the form v = (b*log(k)+a)^2, the beta-binomial variance was modeled as a function of the total template count across the two samples. This immuneACCESS table, as held by TCRdb, lists in-frame sequences with V and J called but not all clones. Of the missing ones, under half trace to an unresolved V gene in checked studies; the others have no known cause. V, J and clone size are those of that table, while D and trimming were read from the DNA. In all, the sample holds about 130,000 clones, and 80% to 90% of those were seen once. The ten largest clones represent around 8.4% of the sample.

On this clone: Its antigen is unknown. Qualities for individual bases were not recorded, and no much larger clone is one base off.

The receptor was derived from a person aged 18-70 years in good health. The sample taken for sequencing was blood. The V and J genes are TRBV7-2 and TRBJ1-1; TRBD1 aligns with 8 central bases. The CDR3 region reads CASSLAGGQAGTEAFF. The DNA is TGTGCCAGCAGCTTAGCCGGGGGACAGGCCGGCACTGAAGCTTTCTTT.